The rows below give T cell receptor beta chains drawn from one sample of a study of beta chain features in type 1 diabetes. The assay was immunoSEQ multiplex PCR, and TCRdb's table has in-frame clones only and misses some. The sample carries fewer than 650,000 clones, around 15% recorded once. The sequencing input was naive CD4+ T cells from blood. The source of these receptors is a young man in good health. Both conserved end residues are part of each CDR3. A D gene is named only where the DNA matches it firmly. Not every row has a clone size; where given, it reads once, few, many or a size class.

CDR3 protein: CASRGQGTYEQYF
CDR3 DNA: TGTGCCAGCAGAGGACAGGGGACCTACGAGCAGTACTTC
J gene: TRBJ2-7
V gene: TRBV27
D gene: TRBD1
clone size: few

CDR3 protein: CASSFRQGGNTIYF
CDR3 DNA: TGTGCCAGCAGCTTCCGACAGGGAGGGAACACCATATATTTT
J gene: TRBJ1-3
V gene: TRBV11-2
D gene: TRBD1
clone size: few

CDR3 protein: CASSRTVQETQYF
CDR3 DNA: TGTGCCAGCAGCAGGACAGTTCAAGAGACCCAGTACTTC
J gene: TRBJ2-5
V gene: TRBV6-1
D gene: -
clone size: -

CDR3 protein: CASSNPGQQETQYF
CDR3 DNA: TGTGCCAGCAGCAACCCGGGACAGCAAGAGACCCAGTACTTC
J gene: TRBJ2-5
V gene: TRBV5-7
D gene: TRBD1
clone size: -

CDR3 protein: CASSSGEDRGSSNQPQHF
CDR3 DNA: TGCGCCAGCAGCTCGGGCGAAGACAGGGGGAGTAGCAATCAGCCCCAGCATTTT
J gene: TRBJ1-5
V gene: TRBV5-1
D gene: TRBD1
clone size: -

CDR3 protein: CASRAGRDRLGDSYEQYF
CDR3 DNA: TGCGCCAGCAGGGCGGGCAGGGACCGGCTAGGGGACTCCTACGAGCAGTACTTC
J gene: TRBJ2-7
V gene: TRBV5-1
D gene: -
clone size: -

CDR3 protein: CASSPLEGANYGYTF
CDR3 DNA: TGTGCCAGCTCACCATTAGAAGGAGCTAACTATGGCTACACCTTC
J gene: TRBJ1-2
V gene: TRBV18
D gene: -
clone size: few

CDR3 protein: CAISEGALGTSGTSRNEQYF
CDR3 DNA: TGTGCCATCAGTGAAGGAGCACTTGGGACTAGCGGGACCTCACGAAACGAGCAGTACTTC
J gene: TRBJ2-7
V gene: TRBV10-3
D gene: TRBD2
clone size: -

CDR3 protein: CASSLVGLAGGQEQFF
CDR3 DNA: TGCGCCAGCAGCTTGGTAGGACTAGCGGGGGGACAGGAGCAGTTCTTC
J gene: TRBJ2-1
V gene: TRBV5-1
D gene: TRBD2
clone size: -

CDR3 protein: CASSLAGWGKANVLTF
CDR3 DNA: TGTGCCAGCAGCTTGGCCGGGTGGGGAAAGGCCAACGTCCTGACTTTC
J gene: TRBJ2-6
V gene: TRBV5-6
D gene: -
clone size: -

CDR3 protein: CASSSRFLPTGKRSYNEQFF
CDR3 DNA: TGTGCCAGCAGCTCACGATTCCTGCCGACAGGGAAGAGATCCTACAATGAGCAGTTCTTC
J gene: TRBJ2-1
V gene: TRBV21-1
D gene: -
clone size: -

CDR3 protein: CASSQDPSGVAKNIQYF
CDR3 DNA: TGCGCCAGCAGCCAAGATCCCAGCGGAGTAGCCAAAAACATTCAGTACTTC
J gene: TRBJ2-4
V gene: TRBV4-1
D gene: -
clone size: -

CDR3 protein: CASSSRASDSYEQYF
CDR3 DNA: TGTGCCAGCAGTTCACGAGCTAGCGACTCCTACGAGCAGTACTTC
J gene: TRBJ2-7
V gene: TRBV28
D gene: -
clone size: -

CDR3 protein: CAWSVRVGETQYF
CDR3 DNA: TGTGCCTGGAGTGTACGGGTGGGAGAGACCCAGTACTTC
J gene: TRBJ2-5
V gene: TRBV30
D gene: -
clone size: -

CDR3 protein: CASSIRGTYNEQFF
CDR3 DNA: TGTGCCAGTAGTATCCGGGGCACCTACAATGAGCAGTTCTTC
J gene: TRBJ2-1
V gene: TRBV19
D gene: -
clone size: -

CDR3 protein: CASIKQRGTSYEQYF
CDR3 DNA: TGTGCCAGCATCAAACAGCGGGGTACCTCCTACGAGCAGTACTTC
J gene: TRBJ2-7
V gene: TRBV6-6
D gene: TRBD2
clone size: -

CDR3 protein: CASSVDHTSTEQYF
CDR3 DNA: TGTGCCAGCAGCGTAGATCACACTAGCACAGAGCAGTATTTT
J gene: TRBJ2-3
V gene: TRBV9
D gene: -
clone size: few

CDR3 protein: CASSLGSGGVLGGELFF
CDR3 DNA: TGTGCCAGCAGCTTAGGGTCAGGGGGCGTTTTGGGCGGGGAGCTGTTTTTT
J gene: TRBJ2-2
V gene: TRBV7-2
D gene: TRBD1
clone size: -

CDR3 protein: CASSLEQGSTEAFF
CDR3 DNA: TGCGCCAGCAGCTTGGAACAGGGCAGCACTGAAGCTTTCTTT
J gene: TRBJ1-1
V gene: TRBV5-1
D gene: -
clone size: -

CDR3 protein: CASSLVVGRSSGNTIYF
CDR3 DNA: TGTGCCAGCAGCTTGGTCGTCGGACGGAGCTCTGGAAACACCATATATTTT
J gene: TRBJ1-3
V gene: TRBV7-2
D gene: -
clone size: -

CDR3 protein: CASSPGAGGYGYTF
CDR3 DNA: TGTGCCAGCTCACCAGGTGCAGGCGGGTATGGCTACACCTTC
J gene: TRBJ1-2
V gene: TRBV18
D gene: -
clone size: -

CDR3 protein: CASSPRQGSTGNTIYF
CDR3 DNA: TGTGCCAGCAGCCCCAGGCAGGGGTCCACTGGAAACACCATATATTTT
J gene: TRBJ1-3
V gene: TRBV7-9
D gene: -
clone size: few

CDR3 protein: CASGTGGMGLAKNIQYF
CDR3 DNA: TGTGCCAGCGGCACAGGGGGCATGGGATTAGCCAAAAACATTCAGTACTTC
J gene: TRBJ2-4
V gene: TRBV28
D gene: TRBD1
clone size: few

CDR3 protein: CATQPMTGRTGELFF
CDR3 DNA: TGTGCCACCCAACCCATGACAGGGAGGACCGGGGAGCTGTTTTTT
J gene: TRBJ2-2
V gene: TRBV10-3
D gene: -
clone size: few

CDR3 protein: CATTLAGISNQPQHF
CDR3 DNA: TGTGCCACCACCCTGGCAGGGATCAGCAATCAGCCCCAGCATTTT
J gene: TRBJ1-5
V gene: TRBV28
D gene: -
clone size: few

CDR3 protein: CASSQVTRGNTIYF
CDR3 DNA: TGCGCCAGCAGCCAAGTGACAAGGGGAAACACCATATATTTT
J gene: TRBJ1-3
V gene: TRBV4-3
D gene: -
clone size: few